The present TCR beta chain was sequenced within a study of blood T cell repertoires in COVID-19 (dated by TCRdb to 2018 to 2021). Study-level background: Collaborator samples came from the United States, Italy and Spain and covered acute and convalescent phases of COVID-19. The prospective study material was composed of cDNA or gDNA derived from T cells, B-cell-depleted T cells, or PBMCs. Deeply sampled blood TCRbeta repertoires from subjects exposed to, actively infected with, or recovered from COVID-19 were included in the dataset. The repertoires were released in a freely available public database meant as a resource for research on the immune response to SARS-CoV-2. Samples were obtained from the ongoing ImmuneRACE study (first 160 participants) and from some 1,300 subjects provided by 6 global collaborators. Sample metadata almost always included a de-identified subject ID, COVID-19 status, age in years and sex. Where available, HLA class I and class II types were taken from metadata supplied by the sample provider and were not determined by assay-based typing.

TCRbeta CDR3 regions were amplified from genomic DNA by means of the immunoSEQ Assay, a bias-controlled multiplex PCR. The paper's processing steps were these. The number of nucleated cells in each sample was estimated by amplification of reference gene primers within the assay. Sequence reads were collapsed and filtered to measure the absolute abundance of every unique TCRbeta CDR3 rearrangement. Productive Simpson clonality was computed per sample as the square root of Simpson's diversity index over productive rearrangements. As stored in TCRdb, this immuneACCESS dataset retains in-frame rearrangements with V and J assigned. A fraction of the clones does not appear; measured against another copy, unresolved V genes explain less than half of the discrepancy, and the remainder lacks a known reason. V, J and clone size reflect that table, while D and trimming were determined from the DNA. The sample table lists roughly 110,000 clones, about 89% of them with a count of one. The top ten constitute roughly 4% of the sample.

Concerning this clone: No antigen is known for it. Qualities for individual bases were not recorded, and no much larger clone is one base off.

Whole blood was collected in K2EDTA tubes by collaborating institutions according to the institutions' own protocols. For TCRbeta analysis, collaborator samples were shipped as frozen whole blood, as isolated PBMCs, or as DNA extracted from either sample type. The trim is 2 bases for V and 4 bases for J, with a gap of 9 bases between the germline ends. From the cysteine up to the phenylalanine, the CDR3 has a length of 14 residues. Kept here is only the CDR3 DNA, which spans 42 bases and is read in frame from base 1. The study at large found these results: Clinical and demographic metadata were provided uncurated, with the amount varying by source and participant.

This receptor chain uses TRBV23-1 and TRBJ1-3, with TRBD1 perhaps the D gene, on 5 matching bases. TRBV23-1 is identified as an open reading frame with a role that is uncertain. This clonotype originated in a man aged 35 to 55 with acute or convalescent COVID-19. The sample consisted of peripheral blood. The base sequence is TGCGCCAGCAGTCAAAGGGGAACGGGAAACACCATATATTTT. Its translation is CASSQRGTGNTIYF.